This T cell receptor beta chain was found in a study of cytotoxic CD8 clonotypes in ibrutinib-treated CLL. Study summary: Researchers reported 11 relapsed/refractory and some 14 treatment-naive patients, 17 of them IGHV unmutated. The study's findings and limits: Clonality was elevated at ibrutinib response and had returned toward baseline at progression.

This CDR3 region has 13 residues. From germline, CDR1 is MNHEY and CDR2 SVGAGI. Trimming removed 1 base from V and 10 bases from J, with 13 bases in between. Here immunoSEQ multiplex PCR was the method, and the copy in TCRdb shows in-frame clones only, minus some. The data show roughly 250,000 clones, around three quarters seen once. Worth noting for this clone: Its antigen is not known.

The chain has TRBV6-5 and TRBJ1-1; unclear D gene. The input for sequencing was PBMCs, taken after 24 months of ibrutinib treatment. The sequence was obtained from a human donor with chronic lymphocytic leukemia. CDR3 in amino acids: CASSYLSEPRAFF. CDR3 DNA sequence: TGTGCCAGCAGTTACTTGAGCGAGCCCCGAGCTTTCTTT.